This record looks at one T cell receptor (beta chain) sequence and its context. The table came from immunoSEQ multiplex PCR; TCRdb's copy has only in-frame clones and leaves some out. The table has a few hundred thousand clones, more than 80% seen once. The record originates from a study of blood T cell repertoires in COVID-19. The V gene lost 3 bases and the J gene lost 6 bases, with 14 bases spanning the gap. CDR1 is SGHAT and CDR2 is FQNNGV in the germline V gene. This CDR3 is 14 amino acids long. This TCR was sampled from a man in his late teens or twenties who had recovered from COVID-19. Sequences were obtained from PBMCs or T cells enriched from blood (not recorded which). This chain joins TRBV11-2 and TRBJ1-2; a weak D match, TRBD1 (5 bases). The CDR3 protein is CASSFQGKGDGYTF. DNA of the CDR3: TGTGCCAGCAGCTTCCAGGGAAAAGGGGATGGCTACACCTTC.